A selection of T cell receptor beta chains follows, all from one sample in a study of T cell changes during pregnancy in multiple sclerosis. Assay used: immunoSEQ multiplex PCR; TCRdb lists only in-frame clones, some missing. The sample comprises around 50,000 clones, 92% of which are singletons, and approximately 0.2% rests with the top ten. The sample here was CD4+ T cells from peripheral blood mononuclear cells, taken in the second trimester of pregnancy. These TCRs come from a female donor with multiple sclerosis, enrolled in a pregnancy study. Both conserved end residues are part of each CDR3. A D gene is named only where the DNA matches it firmly. Size values are once, few and many counts, or a class for expanded clones, and some rows have none.

>TRBJ1-1|TRBD1|TRBV25-1|.
CASSGFHEGQLNTEAFF
TGTGCCAGCAGTGGGTTCCACGAGGGACAGCTGAACACTGAAGCTTTCTTT
>TRBJ1-5|TRBD1|TRBV19|.
CASTPRLTGDNQPQHF
TGTGCCAGTACCCCTAGATTAACAGGGGATAATCAGCCCCAGCATTTT
>TRBJ2-2|TRBD2|TRBV4-2|.
CASSQDPLAGIGDGELFF
TGTGCCAGCAGCCAAGACCCGCTAGCGGGGATAGGGGACGGGGAGCTGTTTTTT
>TRBJ2-1|TRBD2|TRBV6-6|.
CASRPGTSYEQFF
TGTGCCAGCAGGCCCGGGACTAGCTATGAGCAGTTCTTC
>TRBJ1-2|.|TRBV7-9|.
CASSLSQNYGYTF
TGTGCCAGCAGCTTATCCCAAAACTATGGCTACACCTTC
>TRBJ1-4|TRBD1|TRBV6-1|.
CASSEAGGGGGEKLFF
TGTGCCAGCAGTGAAGCAGGTGGAGGGGGCGGGGAAAAACTGTTTTTT
>TRBJ2-2|TRBD2|TRBV4-2|.
CASSQDRRAGGPNTGELFF
TGTGCCAGCAGCCAAGATCGTCGAGCGGGAGGGCCGAACACCGGGGAGCTGTTTTTT
>TRBJ1-2|TRBD1|TRBV5-1|once
CASMEGQGDGYTF
TGCGCCAGTATGGAGGGACAGGGAGATGGCTACACCTTC
>TRBJ2-3|.|TRBV6-5|.
CASSSGQTPGDTQYF
TGTGCCAGCAGCTCCGGACAGACCCCTGGAGATACGCAGTATTTT
>TRBJ2-5|.|TRBV18|.
CASSPAGIGETQYF
TGTGCCAGCTCACCAGCAGGGATCGGAGAGACCCAGTACTTC
>TRBJ1-2|.|TRBV28|.
CASSLSGNYGYTF
TGTGCCAGCAGTCTCTCGGGGAACTATGGCTACACCTTC
>TRBJ2-7|.|TRBV13|.
CASSSYLQVPKDF
TGTGCCAGCAGCTCATACTTACAGGTCCCAAAGGACTTC
>TRBJ2-2|.|TRBV28|.
CASSFDSSTGELFF
TGTGCCAGCAGTTTCGACAGCTCCACCGGGGAGCTGTTTTTT
>TRBJ1-1|.|TRBV18|few
CASSQSGRTEAFF
TGTGCCAGCTCACAGTCAGGGCGCACTGAAGCTTTCTTT
>TRBJ2-7|.|TRBV19|.
CASSMARGEQYF
TGTGCCAGTAGTATGGCCCGGGGCGAGCAGTACTTC
>TRBJ2-6|.|TRBV5-1|.
CASSLLGRSSGANVLTF
TGCGCCAGCAGCTTGCTAGGGAGAAGCTCTGGGGCCAACGTCCTGACTTTC
>TRBJ1-2|TRBD1|TRBV4-1|.
CASSQVDRDYGYTF
TGCGCCAGCAGCCAAGTGGACAGGGACTATGGCTACACCTTC
>TRBJ1-5|.|TRBV19|.
CASSDRYNQPQHF
TGTGCCAGTTCAGACAGGTACAATCAGCCCCAGCATTTT
>TRBJ1-2|TRBD1|TRBV30|.
CAWRGTGVNYGYTF
TGTGCCTGGAGAGGGACAGGGGTTAACTATGGCTACACCTTC
>TRBJ2-2|TRBD2|TRBV27|.
CASSGTSGGVNTGELFF
TGTGCCAGCAGTGGGACTAGCGGGGGGGTGAACACCGGGGAGCTGTTTTTT
>TRBJ1-2|.|TRBV28|.
CASSFPIRGGYTF
TGTGCCAGCAGTTTCCCCATAAGGGGGGGCTACACCTTC
>TRBJ2-3|TRBD1|TRBV5-5|once
CASSDGQGGADTQYF
TGTGCCAGCAGCGACGGACAGGGGGGAGCAGATACGCAGTATTTT
>TRBJ1-5|.|TRBV5-1|few
CASSVLSGDQPQHF
TGCGCCAGCAGTGTCCTTTCCGGTGATCAGCCCCAGCATTTT
>TRBJ2-1|TRBD2|TRBV4-2|.
CASSQDPIAGSSYNEQFF
TGTGCCAGCAGCCAAGATCCAATAGCGGGGAGCTCCTACAATGAGCAGTTCTTC
>TRBJ2-3|.|TRBV27|.
CASSFGRGIGRGTDTQYF
TGTGCCAGCAGTTTCGGTAGAGGGATAGGGCGGGGCACAGATACGCAGTATTTT
>TRBJ2-3|.|TRBV30|.
CAWKWQGTDTQYF
TGTGCCTGGAAATGGCAGGGCACAGATACGCAGTATTTT
>TRBJ2-3|TRBD2|TRBV30|.
CAWSPLAGSTDTQYF
TGTGCCTGGAGTCCCCTAGCGGGGAGCACAGATACGCAGTATTTT
>TRBJ2-2|TRBD1|TRBV7-2|.
CASSAAGGATGELFF
TGTGCCAGCAGCGCAGCAGGGGGCGCGACCGGGGAGCTGTTTTTT
>TRBJ2-1|TRBD2|TRBV30|.
CAWRTERGGIEQFF
TGTGCCTGGAGGACCGAGCGGGGGGGGATTGAGCAGTTCTTC
>TRBJ1-4|.|TRBV28|.
CASSLSGLTETNEKLFF
TGTGCCAGCAGTTTATCCGGACTTACAGAAACTAATGAAAAACTGTTTTTT
>TRBJ2-5|.|TRBV7-9|.
CASSLLRTNKETQYF
TGTGCCAGCAGCTTACTACGGACAAACAAAGAGACCCAGTACTTC
>TRBJ1-1|.|TRBV5-1|.
CASSGGSGMNTEAFF
TGCGCCAGCAGCGGGGGCTCCGGGATGAACACTGAAGCTTTCTTT
>TRBJ2-1|TRBD2|TRBV6-5|.
CASSYGGGTYNEQFF
TGTGCCAGCAGTTACGGGGGGGGGACCTACAATGAGCAGTTCTTC